The 22 T cell receptor beta chains below all came from one sample that was sequenced in a study of Graves' ophthalmopathy and Graves' hyperthyroidism. RNA transcripts were the source from which TCR beta CDR3 regions were amplified. In the first round, RT-PCR was carried out with HTBI primers, and a multiplex PCR formed the second round. TCRdb re-analysed the multiplex PCR reads in MiXCR, keeping a single row per CDR3 protein. The table lists roughly 220,000 distinct CDR3 sequences, around 45% of them singletons. The sequenced sample consisted of peripheral blood. These TCRs come from an adult man with Graves' ophthalmopathy.

This chain joins TRBV24-1 and TRBJ2-2, with 12 bases matching TRBD1. Trimming at V came to 5 bases and at J to 6 bases, leaving 9 bases not matched to a gene. From germline, CDR1 is KGHDR and CDR2 SFDVKD. The CDR3 length is 17 residues. The CDR3 bases are TGTGCCACCAGTGCTTGGGACAGGGGGCGACTCGCCGGGGAGCTGTTTTTT. Residues: CATSAWDRGRLAGELFF.

The rearrangement uses TRBV12-3 or TRBV12-4 and TRBJ2-7; 9 positions match TRBD2. There are 15 residues in the CDR3. V gave up 6 bases and J gave up 3 bases; unmatched junction bases: 9. CDR3 amino acids: CASSPSTSGGYEQYF. The CDR3, as DNA: TGTGCCAGCAGCCCGTCGACTAGCGGAGGCTACGAGCAGTACTTC.

This clonotype appeared once. The CDR3 nucleotides are TGTGCCAGCAGCCAAGATGGAGGACAGGGGGCTGAAGCTTTCTTT. This encodes CASSQDGGQGAEAFF. This sequence joins TRBV4-2 and TRBJ1-1, with TRBD1 identical over 10 bases. V lost 0 bases to trimming and J lost 6 bases; unmatched junction nucleotides: 4. The CDR3 sequence is 15 residues long. Germline assignment: CDR1 LGHNA and CDR2 YNFKEQ.

V gene TRBV19 combines with J gene TRBJ1-4; TRBD1 might be the D (5 bases). V was trimmed by 4 bases and J by 4 bases, leaving 10 bases between them. The germline CDR1 and CDR2 sequences are LNHDA and SQIVND (reference sequence). The CDR3 runs to 14 residues. The CDR3 DNA is TGTGCCAGTAGTAGACAGTCTAATAATGAAAAACTGTTTTTT. The encoded protein is CASSRQSNNEKLFF.

The CDR3 nucleotides are TGTGCCAGGGGTTGGACATGCGGGGCCAACGTCCTGACTTTC. This translates into CARGWTCGANVLTF. The chain carries TRBV19 and TRBJ2-6; a possible D gene is TRBD1 (5 bases). This CDR3 contains 14 residues. Germline V CDR1 and CDR2: LNHDA, SQIVND (reference sequence). V dropped 9 bases and J dropped 4 bases, with 13 bases sitting between them.

This clonotype appeared many times. The genes are TRBV29-1 and TRBJ1-2, with 9 bases aligning to TRBD1. The junction had 11 bases not matched to a gene; V was cut back by 7 bases and J by 2 bases. The CDR3 has 15 amino acids. CDR1 is SQVTM and CDR2 is ANQGSEA in the germline V gene. This chain's CDR3 is CSGGDRERLNYGYTF. CDR3 sequence (DNA): TGCAGCGGCGGGGACAGGGAAAGATTAAACTATGGCTACACCTTC.

The chain joins TRBV6-1 to TRBJ1-5; 8 nucleotides agree with TRBD1. The CDR3 length is 18 residues. Germline V gene sequence: CDR1 MNHNS, CDR2 SASEGT. V lost 3 bases to trimming and J lost 2 bases; unmatched junction nucleotides: 12. The CDR3 sequence is CASSDAAAGGFGNQPQHF. CDR3 sequence (DNA): TGTGCCAGCAGTGACGCGGCGGCAGGGGGCTTTGGCAATCAGCCCCAGCATTTT.

J is TRBJ2-7 and V is TRBV7-9; TRBD1 matches at 10 bases. The CDR3 is 15 residues long. CDR1 and CDR2 (germline): SEHNR, FQNEAQ (reference sequence). Trimming took 5 bases from V and 5 from J; bases not matched to a gene: 9. The CDR3 protein is CASSHPGQGFNEQYF. The CDR3 region has the DNA TGTGCCAGCAGCCACCCGGGACAGGGGTTCAACGAGCAGTACTTC.

A remark on this clonotype: A read error may produce the germline difference seen at one junction end. This chain connects TRBV24-1 to TRBJ2-7; D unclear. This CDR3 is 13 amino acids long. Germline V lookup: CDR1 KGHDR, CDR2 SFDVKD. CDR3 bases: TGTGCCACCAGAGGATCTACAAACTACGAGCAGCACTTC. Translating it yields CATRGSTNYEQHF.

This clonotype was picked up one time. V gene TRBV24-1 combines with J gene TRBJ2-1, with 7 nucleotides matching TRBD1. With 4 bases clipped from V and 4 bases from J, the junction kept 0 bases outside the gene matches. There are 13 residues in the CDR3. Per germline, CDR1 KGHDR and CDR2 SFDVKD. For the CDR3, the DNA is TGTGCCACCAGTGAGACAGGGTACAATGAGCAGTTCTTC. It encodes CATSETGYNEQFF.

The J gene is TRBJ2-3, the V gene TRBV9; TRBD1 is a possible D gene (5 bases). The CDR3 runs 15 residues. Germline loops: CDR1 SGDLS, CDR2 YYNGEE. The germline V and J ends were trimmed by 0 bases and 4 bases, with 12 bases remaining between them. CDR3 in DNA: TGTGCCAGCAGCGTAGCCAGGGCCAAGGCAGATACGCAGTATTTT. Protein sequence: CASSVARAKADTQYF.

This clonotype was seen at least ten times. V usage is TRBV7-8 and J usage is TRBJ1-4; 9 positions agree with TRBD1. V lost 5 bases to trimming and J lost 10 bases; unmatched junction nucleotides: 8. Germline V lookup: CDR1 SGHVS, CDR2 FQNEAQ. This CDR3 is 14 amino acids long. The CDR3, as DNA: TGTGCCAGCAGCGTCCGGGACAGGGATCGAAAACTGTTTTTT. It specifies CASSVRDRDRKLFF. Drawing the rest from reference TRBV7-8 and TRBJ1-4, the complete variable domain is GAGVSQSPRYKVAKRGQDVALRCDPISGHVSLFWYQQALGQGPEFLTYFQNEAQLDKSGLPSDRFFAERPEGSVSTLKIQRTQQEDSAVYLCASSVRDRDRKLFFGSGTQLSVL.

This clonotype was found a few times. The chain links TRBV9 to TRBJ2-7; TRBD1 matches 7 bases. V shed 3 bases, J shed 4 bases, and the junction held 7 bases outside the gene matches. The germline gives CDR1 SGDLS, CDR2 YYNGEE. CDR3 length: 14 amino acids. DNA of the CDR3: TGTGCCAGCAGCGCCACAGGGGCTCCATACGAGCAGTACTTC. Its protein is CASSATGAPYEQYF. The full variable domain, with the rest looked up from reference TRBV9 and TRBJ2-7, is DSGVTQTPKHLITATGQRVTLRCSPRSGDLSVYWYQQSLDQGLQFLIQYYNGEERAKGNILERFSAQQFPDLHSELNLSSLELGDSALYFCASSATGAPYEQYFGPGTRLTVT.

J is TRBJ2-7 and V is TRBV7-8; D is tentatively TRBD1 or TRBD2 (5 bases each). Germline values: CDR1 SGHVS, CDR2 FQNEAQ. This CDR3 region has 13 residues. Trimming shortened V by 5 bases and J by 3 bases, and 11 bases separated the two germline ends. The CDR3 region has the DNA TGTGCCAGCAGCCAGGGACGGTACTACGAGCAGTACTTC. As protein: CASSQGRYYEQYF.

This clonotype showed up just once. V usage is TRBV2 and J usage is TRBJ2-3; 7 bases fit TRBD2. CDR1 is SNHLY and CDR2 is FYNNEI in the germline V gene. With 1 base clipped from V and 1 base from J, the junction kept 2 bases outside the gene matches. The CDR3 consists of 15 residues. The CDR3, as DNA: TGTGCCAGCAGTGAAGGGACTAGACGCACAGATACGCAGTATTTT. It specifies CASSEGTRRTDTQYF.

CDR3 region: CSAEGQSYEQYF. DNA for the CDR3: TGCAGCGCCGAGGGACAGTCCTACGAGCAGTACTTC. The V call is TRBV29-1, the J call TRBJ2-7; 7 bases are shared with TRBD1. CDR1 and CDR2 from the germline V gene are SQVTM and ANQGSEA. J was trimmed by 1 base and V by 7 bases; bases with no gene match: 4. The length of the CDR3 is 12 residues.

The chain links TRBV3-1 to TRBJ1-6; 7 positions agree with TRBD1. V was clipped by 3 bases and J by 9 bases; unmatched bases: 17. This CDR3 is 18 amino acids long. CDR1 is LGHDT, CDR2 YNNKEL, per germline (reference sequence). The CDR3 DNA is TGTGCCAGCAGCCACTCCAGGTTGACAGGGCCGGGCCGTTCACCCCTCCACTTT. Amino acids: CASSHSRLTGPGRSPLHF.

The CDR3 DNA sequence: TGTGCCACCAGTGCCGCCGTGGGTTCGGGGGCGTCGAACACCGGGGAGCTGTTTTTT. Amino acids: CATSAAVGSGASNTGELFF. The V and J genes are TRBV24-1 and TRBJ2-2; D tentatively fits TRBD1 or TRBD2 (6 bases each). This CDR3 has 19 residues. Germline CDR1 reads KGHDR; CDR2 reads SFDVKD. The V end was cut by 5 bases, the J end by 0 bases, with 21 bases between.

This clonotype was detected a few times. A clone one base away is much larger, so this may be a read error. V usage is TRBV14 and J usage is TRBJ1-1; D is unclear. CDR1 SGHDN and CDR2 FVKESK come from the germline V gene. The V and J ends lost 3 bases and 4 bases respectively, with 6 bases between them. The CDR3 is 12 amino acids. CDR3 loop: CASSQESTEAFF. CDR3 coding DNA: TGTGCCAGCAGCCAGGAGAGCACTGAAGCTTTCTTT.

The chain couples TRBV24-1 to TRBJ1-5; TRBD1 aligns across 9 bases. There are 14 residues in the CDR3. Germline loops: CDR1 KGHDR, CDR2 SFDVKD. The J segment lost 2 bases and the V segment lost 9 bases, leaving 4 bases of the junction unmatched. The CDR3 spells CATSRTGGNQPQHF. The CDR3 region has the DNA TGTGCCACCTCCCGGACAGGGGGCAATCAGCCCCAGCATTTT.

In DNA form, the CDR3 reads TGCAGTGCTAGAGGTGGCAGGGGCAACACCGGGGAGCTGTTTTTT. Its translation is CSARGGRGNTGELFF. This sequence joins TRBV20-1 and TRBJ2-2; possible D gene TRBD1, 6 bases. Trimming left V 1 base short and J 2 bases short, with 11 bases between. The CDR3 is 15 amino acids. CDR1 is DFQATT and CDR2 is SNEGSKA in the germline V gene (reference sequence).

This clonotype was found many times. V usage is TRBV7-3 and J usage is TRBJ1-1, with TRBD1 matching over 7 bases. This CDR3 is built from 13 residues. Germline V gene data show CDR1 as SGHTA and CDR2 as FQGTGA. V shed 6 bases, J shed 6 bases, and the junction held 7 bases outside the gene matches. CDR3 in DNA: TGTGCCAGCAGTTTACAGGGGCGGTCTGAAGCTTTCTTT. The encoded protein is CASSLQGRSEAFF.